A single sample gave rise to the 10 T cell receptor beta chains below, sequenced in a study of neoadjuvant anti-PD-1 for oral cavity cancer. Documented time point: after neoadjuvant nivolumab, at surgical resection. The protocol was immunoSEQ multiplex PCR, while the TCRdb copy is restricted to in-frame clones and leaves out a portion. Counted here are approximately 10,000 clones, roughly 67% occurring once; the ten biggest clones make up 7.8%. The material was tumor tissue, obtained after nivolumab (anti-PD-1) treatment. The receptors shown here come from a person aged 40 to 85 with oral cavity squamous cell carcinoma.

This clone was recorded a few times. This chain uses TRBV19 with TRBJ1-2; D gene ambiguous. CDR3 size: 12 residues. V was cut by 5 bases and J by 8 bases, with 12 bases left in between. Germline lookup yields CDR1 LNHDA and CDR2 SQIVND (reference sequence). The CDR3 sequence: CASSGGLGGYTF. CDR3 in DNA: TGTGCCAGTAGTGGAGGCCTGGGCGGCTACACCTTC.

The sample holds a few counts of this clone. V is TRBV19 and J is TRBJ2-2, with D perhaps matching TRBD1 (6 bases). CDR3 size: 14 residues. The germline V gene has CDR1 LNHDA and CDR2 SQIVND (reference sequence). V was trimmed by 4 bases and J by 4 bases, leaving 10 bases between them. The CDR3 region has the DNA TGTGCCAGTAGTAGGCAGGGGCGCACCGGGGAGCTGTTTTTT. It is translated as CASSRQGRTGELFF. The full variable domain, completed using reference TRBV19 and TRBJ2-2, is DGGITQSPKYLFRKEGQNVTLSCEQNLNHDAMYWYRQDPGQGLRLIYYSQIVNDFQKGDIAEGYSVSREKKESFPLTVTSAQKNPTAFYLCASSRQGRTGELFFGEGSRLTVL.

The rearrangement links TRBV11-2 to TRBJ1-1; D call uncertain. Germline values: CDR1 SGHAT, CDR2 FQNNGV. V was pared by 2 bases and J by 1 base, with 5 bases between. The CDR3 runs to 13 residues. CDR3 region: CASSLSRNTEAFF. Written as DNA, the CDR3 is TGTGCCAGCAGCTTATCCAGGAACACTGAAGCTTTCTTT.

This clone was observed once. The gene calls are TRBV29-1 and TRBJ2-1; D possibly uses TRBD1 or TRBD2 (5 bases each). CDR1 is SQVTM, CDR2 ANQGSEA, per germline. The V gene lost 3 bases and the J gene lost 6 bases, with 12 bases spanning the gap. This CDR3 spans 13 amino acids. In DNA, the CDR3 is TGCAGCGTTGAGACGGGGCAAAGCAATGAGCAGTTCTTC. Translated, it gives CSVETGQSNEQFF.

CDR3 sequence reads: CASSLGWSGGGQPQHF. The CDR3 nucleotides read TGTGCCAGCAGCTTAGGATGGTCAGGGGGAGGTCAGCCCCAGCATTTT. This chain links TRBV7-9 with TRBJ1-5; 7 bases align to TRBD1. J was trimmed by 6 bases and V by 1 base; bases with no gene match: 9. In germline, CDR1 is SEHNR, CDR2 FQNEAQ (reference sequence). CDR3 length: 16 residues.

This clone has just a few counts. The V call is TRBV4-1, the J call TRBJ1-4, with 7 bases fitting TRBD1. CDR1 MGHRA and CDR2 YSYEKL come from the germline V gene. The CDR3 sequence is 15 residues long. Trimming took 4 bases from V and 1 from J; bases not matched to a gene: 3. CDR3 protein: CASSRQGITNEKLFF. CDR3 nucleotides: TGCGCCAGCAGCCGACAGGGTATAACTAATGAAAAACTGTTTTTT.

This chain joins TRBV18 and TRBJ1-1; possibly TRBD1 for D (5 bases). The CDR3 totals 15 residues. Trimming removed 6 bases from V and 0 bases from J, with 14 bases in between. Germline V gene sequence: CDR1 KGHSH, CDR2 LQKENI. CDR3 loop: CASSQSGGLNTEAFF. The CDR3 DNA follows: TGTGCCAGCTCCCAAAGTGGGGGATTGAACACTGAAGCTTTCTTT.

The V call is TRBV6-1, the J call TRBJ2-1, with D perhaps matching TRBD2 (6 bases). Trimming shortened V by 6 bases and J by 14 bases, and 23 bases separated the two germline ends. Germline V gene sequence: CDR1 MNHNS, CDR2 SASEGT. CDR3 length equals 14 residues. The CDR3 nucleotides read TGTGCCAGCAGGCCCCGTCGCGGGATGGTAGAGGAGTTCTTC. Encoded protein: CASRPRRGMVEEFF.

In its sample, this clone was seen once. V gene TRBV5-1 combines with J gene TRBJ2-5; the match to TRBD1 covers 9 bases. V was clipped by 5 bases and J by 5 bases; unmatched bases: 7. The CDR3 length is 14 residues. The germline V gene encodes CDR1 SGHRS and CDR2 YFSETQ. The CDR3 loop is CASRAGTGSETQYF. DNA for the CDR3: TGCGCCAGCAGGGCCGGGACAGGGTCGGAGACCCAGTACTTC.

Relative to its sample, this clone is medium-sized. The chain uses TRBV28 and TRBJ1-2; D ambiguous. CDR3 length equals 11 residues. The germline CDR1 and CDR2 sequences are MDHEN and SYDVKM. The V gene lost 5 bases and the J gene lost 5 bases, with 6 bases spanning the gap. CDR3 loop: CASSLSYGYTF. In DNA form, the CDR3 reads TGTGCCAGCAGTCTCTCTTATGGCTACACCTTC.